This T cell receptor (beta chain) is drawn from a study of T cells in Graves' hyperthyroidism and ophthalmopathy. At the level of the study: Once the initial diagnosis was made, peripheral blood was obtained before any treatment.

This clonotype occurred many times. TCR beta CDR3 regions were amplified from RNA. Using the HTBI primer set, a first-round RT-PCR was run on the TCR CDR3. One entry per CDR3 protein, called by TCRdb with MiXCR from the multiplex PCR reads. The table records hundreds of thousands of distinct CDR3 sequences, 12% to 15% of them present only once. Newly diagnosed patients aged 18 to 65 had hyperthyroidism of under 2 months' duration. Each diagnosis drew on symptoms, thyroxine, TRAb, thyroid ultrasound and orbital computed tomography findings. PBMCs came from 10 ml fresh peripheral blood. The sequenced sample was blood. The TCR was taken from a young woman with Graves' hyperthyroidism.

DNA of the CDR3: TGTGCCTGGAGTGCCGGGCATCAGATGTCGGAGTACTTC. It specifies CAWSAGHQMSEYF. V gene TRBV30 combines with J gene TRBJ2-5; unclear D gene. CDR1 GTSNPN and CDR2 SVGIG come from the germline V gene (reference sequence). CDR3 length equals 13 residues. Trimming removed 1 base from V and 12 bases from J, with 18 bases in between.